A single sample is the source of the 16 T cell receptor beta chains below, sequenced in a study of cytomegalovirus exposure and HLA in healthy donors. Generated by immunoSEQ multiplex PCR, the TCRdb table keeps only in-frame clones and is missing some. The sample has fewer than 75,000 clones, around 94% seen once. Input material: PBMCs. These receptor sequences come from a woman aged 18 to 35 in good health and CMV-seropositive.

The chain joins TRBV7-8 to TRBJ1-2, with a possible D match to TRBD1 (6 bases). Germline V gives CDR1 SGHVS, CDR2 FQNEAQ. The CDR3 loop spans 14 amino acids. V lost 1 base to trimming and J lost 4 bases, with 10 bases between them. DNA for the CDR3: TGTGCCAGCAGCTTAGACAACAGGGTCTATGGCTACACCTTC. It translates to CASSLDNRVYGYTF. Using reference TRBV7-8 and TRBJ1-2 for the parts outside the CDR3, the full variable domain is GAGVSQSPRYKVAKRGQDVALRCDPISGHVSLFWYQQALGQGPEFLTYFQNEAQLDKSGLPSDRFFAERPEGSVSTLKIQRTQQEDSAVYLCASSLDNRVYGYTFGSGTRLTVV.

J is TRBJ2-1 and V is TRBV19, with D unresolved. V dropped 1 base and J dropped 7 bases, with 14 bases sitting between them. Germline loops: CDR1 LNHDA, CDR2 SQIVND (reference sequence). The CDR3 consists of 15 residues. The CDR3 region has the DNA TGTGCCAGTAGTATAGCTCTATATTCCGAGAATGAGCAGTTCTTC. Translation: CASSIALYSENEQFF. Looking up the rest from reference TRBV19 and TRBJ2-1 gives the full variable domain: DGGITQSPKYLFRKEGQNVTLSCEQNLNHDAMYWYRQDPGQGLRLIYYSQIVNDFQKGDIAEGYSVSREKKESFPLTVTSAQKNPTAFYLCASSIALYSENEQFFGPGTRLTVL.

The chain combines TRBV11-2 with TRBJ2-3; TRBD2 aligns across 11 bases. Trimming at V came to 2 bases and at J to 4 bases, leaving 8 bases not matched to a gene. The CDR3 contains 17 residues. CDR1 is SGHAT, CDR2 FQNNGV, per germline. The CDR3 spells CASSLLSSGGRADTQYF. The CDR3 DNA sequence: TGTGCCAGCAGCTTACTCTCTAGCGGGGGGCGGGCAGATACGCAGTATTTT.

The chain recombines TRBV6-6 with TRBJ1-5; 9 nucleotides agree with TRBD1. This CDR3 is 15 amino acids long. Germline V gene lookup returns CDR1 MNHNY and CDR2 SVGAGI (reference sequence). V lost 5 bases, J lost 6 bases, and 8 bases stayed unmatched. In DNA, the CDR3 is TGTGCCAGCAGTGGGGACAGGGACATTAGTCAGCCCCAGCATTTT. This sequence encodes CASSGDRDISQPQHF.

This clone was seen once. The rearrangement joins TRBV9 to TRBJ2-2; 12 positions match TRBD2. The trim removed 0 bases at V and 4 bases at J, leaving 4 bases unmatched. CDR1 is SGDLS and CDR2 is YYNGEE in the germline V gene. This CDR3 has 17 amino acids. CDR3 in DNA: TGTGCCAGCAGCGTAGTGCTAGCGGGAGGGCTCACCGGGGAGCTGTTTTTT. Protein sequence: CASSVVLAGGLTGELFF.

This clone showed up just once. The gene calls are TRBV9 and TRBJ1-2; D is uncertain. Deletions cut 4 bases from V and 7 bases from J, with 14 bases between. The CDR3 is 13 residues long. Germline CDR1 reads SGDLS; CDR2 reads YYNGEE. The CDR3 protein is CASSPNTPSGYTF. The CDR3 DNA reads TGTGCCAGCAGCCCAAACACCCCTTCTGGCTACACCTTC.

The chain recombines TRBV11-2 with TRBJ2-1, with 9 bases identical to TRBD2. This CDR3 is 17 amino acids long. Germline V lookup: CDR1 SGHAT, CDR2 FQNNGV. V was pared by 5 bases and J by 8 bases, with 16 bases of the junction left unmatched. The CDR3 reads CASSQTGGRALSDEQFF. CDR3 sequence (DNA): TGTGCCAGCAGCCAAACCGGCGGGAGGGCCCTCAGCGATGAGCAGTTCTTC.

The chain uses TRBV9 and TRBJ2-5; TRBD2 aligns across 9 bases. Germline loops: CDR1 SGDLS, CDR2 YYNGEE. Trimming cost V 0 bases and J 4 bases; bases outside gene matches: 13. The CDR3 consists of 18 residues. The CDR3 nucleotides are TGTGCCAGCAGCGTAGGCGGCGCGGCGGGAGGGCCTCGAGAGACCCAGTACTTC. Translation: CASSVGGAAGGPRETQYF.

This chain uses TRBV2 with TRBJ2-7; possible D gene TRBD1, 5 bases. Germline assignment: CDR1 SNHLY and CDR2 FYNNEI. The CDR3 is made up of 13 amino acids. V was clipped by 4 bases and J by 5 bases, with 12 bases between them. The CDR3 sequence: CASSVSGFDEQYF. CDR3 sequence (DNA): TGTGCCAGCAGTGTATCAGGGTTCGACGAGCAGTACTTC.

The chain is built from TRBV5-1 and TRBJ1-1; 10 bases match TRBD1. Germline V lookup: CDR1 SGHRS, CDR2 YFSETQ. This CDR3 has 14 amino acids. V was clipped by 4 bases and J by 8 bases; unmatched bases: 8. CDR3 in amino acids: CASSSVTGGGEAFF. CDR3 bases: TGCGCCAGCAGCAGTGTGACAGGGGGCGGCGAAGCTTTCTTT.

The gene calls are TRBV28 and TRBJ2-7; 9 positions agree with TRBD2. The germline CDR1 and CDR2 sequences are MDHEN and SYDVKM. The CDR3 has 14 amino acids. V lost 6 bases and J lost 1; bases outside the gene matches: 4. The CDR3 reads CASRLLAGSYEQYF. CDR3 in DNA: TGTGCCAGCAGGCTTCTAGCGGGATCCTACGAGCAGTACTTC.

The chain is built from TRBV2 and TRBJ2-1, with a possible D match to TRBD2 (6 bases). Germline V gene sequence: CDR1 SNHLY, CDR2 FYNNEI. CDR3 size: 14 residues. Trimming stripped 8 bases from V and 3 bases from J, with 14 bases between. The CDR3 is CASETGEFYNEQFF. The CDR3 nucleotides read TGTGCCAGCGAAACGGGGGAGTTCTACAATGAGCAGTTCTTC.

The chain recombines TRBV6-5 with TRBJ2-7, with D perhaps matching TRBD1 (5 bases). CDR1 MNHEY and CDR2 SVGAGI come from the germline V gene. The CDR3 is 14 residues long. V lost 0 bases and J lost 3, with 9 bases in between. The CDR3 DNA reads as TGTGCCAGCAGTTACTCGGTCCAGGGCTACGAGCAGTACTTC. This encodes CASSYSVQGYEQYF.

The chain recombines TRBV7-2 with TRBJ1-4, with D possibly matching TRBD1 (6 bases). Trimming removed 5 bases from V and 11 bases from J, with 12 bases in between. The CDR3 extends over 12 amino acids. From germline, CDR1 is SGHTA and CDR2 FQGNSA. This chain's CDR3 is CASSLLQGKLFF. The CDR3 coding sequence is TGTGCCAGCAGCCTGTTACAGGGTAAACTGTTTTTT.

The chain has TRBV4-1 and TRBJ2-7; 12 bases line up with TRBD2. This CDR3 comprises 16 residues. CDR1 is MGHRA and CDR2 is YSYEKL in the germline V gene. The junction had 8 bases not matched to a gene; V was cut back by 1 base and J by 7 bases. CDR3 bases: TGCGCCAGCAGCCAAGGACTAGCGGGGGAGGTTTATGAGCAGTACTTC. Residues: CASSQGLAGEVYEQYF.

V and J are TRBV4-3 and TRBJ1-5, with 8 bases lining up with TRBD1. V lost 4 bases and J lost 1; bases outside the gene matches: 3. Germline V lookup: CDR1 LGHNA, CDR2 YSLEER. CDR3 size: 15 residues. DNA for the CDR3: TGCGCCAGCAGCCCGGACAGGGTAAGCAATCAGCCCCAGCATTTT. Its protein product is CASSPDRVSNQPQHF.